This T cell receptor (delta chain) is from a study of gamma-delta T cells after stem cell transplantation (dated by TCRdb to about 2016). The table lists this clone with many counts. It has no known antigen specificity. This may arise from a read error, as a much more abundant clone is one base away. The library was produced with RT-PCR. The listed sequencing device is Illumina MiSeq. Identical DNA sequences were merged into single rows after TCRdb reprocessed the public reads with CATT. The sample has 2,500 to 3,500 delta-chain clones on record, less than 3% of them singletons. The top ten hold 32% of the sample. The receptor was isolated from a human donor. It is not recorded whose cells these are; they may come from a transplant donor. Sequencing input: gamma-delta T cells.

The nucleotides read TGTGCCTGTGGCACCGTACGGGATACGACGCTTGTATACACCGATAAACTCATCTTT. Translated, it reads CACGTVRDTTLVYTDKLIF. Rearrangement joined TRDV2 to TRDJ1, and 8 bases in between align with TRDD3. Its CDR3 holds 19 amino acids, cysteine through phenylalanine. Kept here is only the CDR3 DNA, which spans 57 bases and is read in frame from base 1. CDR1 and CDR2, per the germline V gene, are GEAIGNYY and EKD.